Given below is one T cell receptor (beta chain) in context. Its antigen is undetermined. Method: immunoSEQ multiplex PCR; TCRdb's copy keeps in-frame clones and lacks some. The profile shows hundreds of thousands of clones, around 90% of them singletons. This entry belongs to a study of Ad26.COV2.S vaccination and SARS-CoV-2 variants. Study results and limitations: Vaccine and placebo recipients had comparable breadth of non-spike TCRs. Assessments of TCR breadth and depth may have underestimated the total T cell responses. In vaccinated individuals, spike-specific CD8+ and CD4+ T cell responses reportedly displayed substantial breadth. Vaccinees displayed broader spike-specific TCR repertoires than placebo recipients.

Here the sequenced sample was peripheral blood, taken after recovery from COVID-19. The source of this sequence is a human donor who had recovered from COVID-19.

CDR3 sequence (DNA): TGTGCCAGCAGGCGGGTAGGCGACACCCGTCCTGAAGCTTTCTTT. Its protein product is CASRRVGDTRPEAFF. The chain combines TRBV2 with TRBJ1-1; D unclear. V lost 6 bases to trimming and J lost 6 bases, with 20 bases between them. There are 15 residues in the CDR3. Per the germline V gene, CDR1 is SNHLY and CDR2 is FYNNEI.